Listed below are T cell receptor beta chains from one sample, sequenced in a study of cytomegalovirus exposure and HLA in healthy donors. Assay used: immunoSEQ multiplex PCR; TCRdb lists only in-frame clones, some missing. In the table there are some 120,000 clones, roughly four fifths of which are singletons. The specimen was PBMCs. The source of these receptors is a male donor in good health and CMV-seropositive. CDR3s include the opening cysteine and the closing phenylalanine or tryptophan. Fields, in order: CDR3 DNA, CDR3 protein, D gene, V gene, J gene, clone size. The D gene is left open where the match is weak. Some rows have no size entry. The others give once, few or many, or a class for an expanded clone.

CDR3 DNA: TGTGCCAGCAGCTTAATCAGCGGGAGAGTTGAGACCCAGTACTTC; CDR3 protein: CASSLISGRVETQYF; D gene: TRBD2; V gene: TRBV7-3; J gene: TRBJ2-5; clone size: .
CDR3 DNA: TGTGCCAGCAGTGGGCCTGGGACAGGGGATGGCTACACCTTC; CDR3 protein: CASSGPGTGDGYTF; D gene: TRBD1; V gene: TRBV6-4; J gene: TRBJ1-2; clone size: .
CDR3 DNA: TGTGCCAGCAGTGAAGGATGGCAGTCCAGGAGCTACACCTTC; CDR3 protein: CASSEGWQSRSYTF; D gene: .; V gene: TRBV6-1; J gene: TRBJ1-2; clone size: .
CDR3 DNA: TGTGCCAGCCGGGGGGGGGTGAACACTGAAGCTTTCTTT; CDR3 protein: CASRGGVNTEAFF; D gene: .; V gene: TRBV6-5; J gene: TRBJ1-1; clone size: once
CDR3 DNA: TGTGCCAGCAGCTCTAACAGGGGGGGCGAGCAGTACTTC; CDR3 protein: CASSSNRGGEQYF; D gene: .; V gene: TRBV7-2; J gene: TRBJ2-7; clone size: .
CDR3 DNA: TGTGCCAGCACATTCTGGTCAGCTAGAGTAACAGATACGCAGTATTTT; CDR3 protein: CASTFWSARVTDTQYF; D gene: .; V gene: TRBV7-8; J gene: TRBJ2-3; clone size: .
CDR3 DNA: TGTGCCAGCAGTTTAGGCGGACAGGGGGGCGACCATGGCTACACCTTC; CDR3 protein: CASSLGGQGGDHGYTF; D gene: TRBD1; V gene: TRBV28; J gene: TRBJ1-2; clone size: .
CDR3 DNA: TGTGCCAGCACCCCAGGGATACGGGAGACCCAGTACTTC; CDR3 protein: CASTPGIRETQYF; D gene: .; V gene: TRBV7-2; J gene: TRBJ2-5; clone size: .
CDR3 DNA: TGCGCCAGCAGACCGACAGGCCCGCCGATGGAAACTGAAGCTTTCTTT; CDR3 protein: CASRPTGPPMETEAFF; D gene: .; V gene: TRBV5-1; J gene: TRBJ1-1; clone size: few
CDR3 DNA: TGCAGCGGCGGACTAGCGGGGCCCTGGGATGAGCAGTTCTTC; CDR3 protein: CSGGLAGPWDEQFF; D gene: TRBD2; V gene: TRBV29-1; J gene: TRBJ2-1; clone size: .
CDR3 DNA: TGCGCCAGCAGCCGAAGGACTACCCTCTACAATGAGCAGTTCTTC; CDR3 protein: CASSRRTTLYNEQFF; D gene: .; V gene: TRBV4-1; J gene: TRBJ2-1; clone size: .
CDR3 DNA: TGTGCCAGTAGTAAGGGGCCCACTAATGAAAAACTGTTTTTT; CDR3 protein: CASSKGPTNEKLFF; D gene: .; V gene: TRBV19; J gene: TRBJ1-4; clone size: .
CDR3 DNA: TGTGCCAGCTCCCGGGGGGCAGAACAGCCCCAGCATTTT; CDR3 protein: CASSRGAEQPQHF; D gene: .; V gene: TRBV18; J gene: TRBJ1-5; clone size: .
CDR3 DNA: TGTGCCAGTTCCAAGTCGGGACTAGCTTCCGGGGAGCTGTTTTTT; CDR3 protein: CASSKSGLASGELFF; D gene: TRBD2; V gene: TRBV19; J gene: TRBJ2-2; clone size: .
CDR3 DNA: TGTGCCAGTAGCCTAACAGGGAATCAGCCCCAGCATTTT; CDR3 protein: CASSLTGNQPQHF; D gene: .; V gene: TRBV19; J gene: TRBJ1-5; clone size: .
CDR3 DNA: TGTGCCAGTAGTATAGTCCAAAACAATGAGCAGTTCTTC; CDR3 protein: CASSIVQNNEQFF; D gene: .; V gene: TRBV19; J gene: TRBJ2-1; clone size: .
CDR3 DNA: TGTGCCAGCAGTCGGGGGACTAGCAAACAAGAGACCCAGTACTTC; CDR3 protein: CASSRGTSKQETQYF; D gene: TRBD2; V gene: TRBV5-4; J gene: TRBJ2-5; clone size: .
CDR3 DNA: TGTGCCAGCTCACCACCTCCAGGGTACGAGCAGTACTTC; CDR3 protein: CASSPPPGYEQYF; D gene: .; V gene: TRBV18; J gene: TRBJ2-7; clone size: few
CDR3 DNA: TGCAGCGTTGAAGGGCTAGTCCTCGGAGATACGCAGTATTTT; CDR3 protein: CSVEGLVLGDTQYF; D gene: .; V gene: TRBV29-1; J gene: TRBJ2-3; clone size: .
CDR3 DNA: TGTGCCAGCAGCCGCCGGACAGGGGGCGTCACAGATACGCAGTATTTT; CDR3 protein: CASSRRTGGVTDTQYF; D gene: TRBD1; V gene: TRBV7-2; J gene: TRBJ2-3; clone size: .